A single TCR beta chain is shown here with its context. Its specificity is unknown. The sample comes from a study of T cell responses to AZD1222 COVID-19 vaccine. Study-wide findings and caveats: Reports say nearly half of spike-specific TCRs go after unmutated variant regions. Spike regions recognized by vaccine-associated CD4 TCRs spanned the protein, led by 160-218 and 743-854.

CDR3 size: 14 residues. V dropped 8 bases and J dropped 2 bases, with 14 bases sitting between them. Germline loops: CDR1 SGHTA, CDR2 FQGTGA. Clones were sequenced by immunoSEQ multiplex PCR, and TCRdb holds only the in-frame ones, with some missing. The table has some 130,000 clones, 84% seen once. The receptor was isolated from an adult in good health. The chain recombines TRBV7-3 with TRBJ2-3, with a tentative D call TRBD1 (6 bases). Sequenced material: peripheral blood, taken on day 0 of AZD1222 vaccination. This chain's CDR3 is CASSEGDITDTQYF. CDR3 nucleotide sequence: TGTGCCAGCTCAGAGGGGGATATCACAGATACGCAGTATTTT. The full variable domain, with the rest looked up from reference TRBV7-3 and TRBJ2-3, is GAGVSQTPSNKVTEKGKYVELRCDPISGHTALYWYRQSLGQGPEFLIYFQGTGAADDSGLPNDRFFAVRPEGSVSTLKIQRTERGDSAVYLCASSEGDITDTQYFGPGTRLTVL.